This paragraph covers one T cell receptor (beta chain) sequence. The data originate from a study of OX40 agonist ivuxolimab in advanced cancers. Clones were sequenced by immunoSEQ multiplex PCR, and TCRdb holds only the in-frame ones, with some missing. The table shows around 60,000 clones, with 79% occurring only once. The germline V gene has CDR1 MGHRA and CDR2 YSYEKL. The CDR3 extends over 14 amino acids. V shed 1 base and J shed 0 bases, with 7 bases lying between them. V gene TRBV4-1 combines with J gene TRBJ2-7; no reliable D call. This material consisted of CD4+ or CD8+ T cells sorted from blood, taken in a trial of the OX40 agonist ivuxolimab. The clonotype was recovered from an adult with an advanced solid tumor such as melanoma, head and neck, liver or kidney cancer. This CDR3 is CASSQAESSYEQYF. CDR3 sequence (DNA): TGCGCCAGCAGCCAAGCGGAGAGCTCCTACGAGCAGTACTTC.